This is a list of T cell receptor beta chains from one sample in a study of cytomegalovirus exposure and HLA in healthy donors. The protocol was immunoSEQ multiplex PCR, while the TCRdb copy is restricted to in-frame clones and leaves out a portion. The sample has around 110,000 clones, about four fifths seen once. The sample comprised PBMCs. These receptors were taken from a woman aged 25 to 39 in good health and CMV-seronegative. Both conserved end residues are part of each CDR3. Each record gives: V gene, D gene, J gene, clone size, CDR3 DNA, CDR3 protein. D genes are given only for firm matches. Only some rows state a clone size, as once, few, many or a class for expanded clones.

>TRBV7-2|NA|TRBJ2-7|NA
TGTGCCAGCAGCCGAGCGACGGGGGAGGTCTACGAGCAGTACTTC
CASSRATGEVYEQYF
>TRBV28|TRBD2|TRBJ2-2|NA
TGTGCCAGCCAATCACGGGGAGGGATCCGGTTCGGGGAGCTGTTTTTT
CASQSRGGIRFGELFF
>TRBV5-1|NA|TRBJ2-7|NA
TGCGCCAGCAGCCCTGCCCCACAGGCGCCTTACGAGCAGTACTTC
CASSPAPQAPYEQYF
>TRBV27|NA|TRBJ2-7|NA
TGTGCCAGCAGTGCTCGCCCCGGACGCCCGGCGGGTAACGAGCAGTACTTC
CASSARPGRPAGNEQYF
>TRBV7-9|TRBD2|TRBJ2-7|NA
TGTGCCAGCAGCTCCGTGTCACTAGCGGGAGGGAGTGAGCAGTACTTC
CASSSVSLAGGSEQYF
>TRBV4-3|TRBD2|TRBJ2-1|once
TGCGCCAGCAGCCAGGGAGCGGGAATAACCTACAATGAGCAGTTCTTC
CASSQGAGITYNEQFF
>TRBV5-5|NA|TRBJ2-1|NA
TGTGCCAGCAGGCTGGGAGGTGGCTCCTACAATGAGCAGTTCTTC
CASRLGGGSYNEQFF
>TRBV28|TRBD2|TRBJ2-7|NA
TGTGCCAGCAGTGACACCTTAGCGGGAGTTGCATACGAGCAGTACTTC
CASSDTLAGVAYEQYF
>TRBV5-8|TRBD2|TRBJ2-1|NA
TGTGCCAGCAGCTTTGAAGGACAGAGTAGACTAGCGAGTCCCTACAATGAGCAGTTCTTC
CASSFEGQSRLASPYNEQFF
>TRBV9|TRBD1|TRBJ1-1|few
TGTGCCAGCAGCCCCCGATGGGACAGGGTTAACACTGAAGCTTTCTTT
CASSPRWDRVNTEAFF
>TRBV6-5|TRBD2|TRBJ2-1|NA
TGTGCCAGCAGTTACTCGTTTAGCGGGAGGGCCGATGAGCAGTTCTTC
CASSYSFSGRADEQFF
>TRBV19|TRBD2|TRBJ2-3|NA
TGTGCCAGTCACCCCGGGACTAGCGGGGCTAGCACAGATACGCAGTATTTT
CASHPGTSGASTDTQYF
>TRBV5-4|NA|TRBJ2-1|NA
TGTGCCAGCAGCTTGGGTCAATACAATGAGCAGTTCTTC
CASSLGQYNEQFF
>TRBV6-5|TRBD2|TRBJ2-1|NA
TGTGCCAGCAGTTACTCGCCGGGGGGACTAGCCAATGAGCAGTTCTTC
CASSYSPGGLANEQFF
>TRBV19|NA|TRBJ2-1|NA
TGTGCCAGTAGTATTCAAAATGAGCAGTTCTTC
CASSIQNEQFF
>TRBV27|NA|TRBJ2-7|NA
TGTGCCGGAAGCCCGGGGTGGAGGCAGTACTTC
CAGSPGWRQYF
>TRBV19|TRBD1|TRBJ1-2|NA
TGTGCCAGTTGGGACAGGGACCGCCCTGGCTACACCTTC
CASWDRDRPGYTF
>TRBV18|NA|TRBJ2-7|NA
TGTGCCAGCTCACCGGACAGTTTTAGAAGCGAGCAGTACTTC
CASSPDSFRSEQYF
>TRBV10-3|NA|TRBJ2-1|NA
TGTGCCATCAGGGACAAGCGTGGAATGGCCAATGAGCAGTTCTTC
CAIRDKRGMANEQFF
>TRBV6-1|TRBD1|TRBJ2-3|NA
TGTGCCAGCAGTGGAAAACCGGGACAGGGCACAGATACGCAGTATTTT
CASSGKPGQGTDTQYF
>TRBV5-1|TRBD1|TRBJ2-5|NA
TGCGCCAGCAGTCCTATTCCCCAGGGGGCGAAGGAGACCCAGTACTTC
CASSPIPQGAKETQYF
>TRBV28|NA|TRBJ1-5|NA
TGTGCCAGCAGAAAACAGGGAAATCAGCCCCGGCATTTT
CASRKQGNQPRHF
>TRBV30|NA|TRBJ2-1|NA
TGTGCCTGGAATCGACTGAGCTCCTACAATGAGCAGTTCTTC
CAWNRLSSYNEQFF
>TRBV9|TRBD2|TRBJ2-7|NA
TGTGCCAGCAGCGTAGACCCAGCGGGAGTGGTAAACGAGCAGTACTTC
CASSVDPAGVVNEQYF
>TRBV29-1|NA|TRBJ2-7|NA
TGCAGCGTTGATGCAGGGACCGGGGGCGAGCAGTACTTC
CSVDAGTGGEQYF
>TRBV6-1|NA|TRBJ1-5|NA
TGTGCCACCTTCTCCCAGAGGGATCAGCCCCAGCATTTT
CATFSQRDQPQHF